Following are 29 T cell receptor beta chains from one sample sequenced in a study of T-cell memory formation after mild COVID-19. In TCRdb, the 5' RACE reads were re-called with MiXCR into one record per CDR3 protein. The sample has fewer than 700,000 distinct CDR3 sequences, roughly 17% seen once. Specimen: PBMCs or a T cell subset sorted from them (not recorded which). These receptors were obtained from an adult woman who had mild COVID-19 (a few samples of this study predate the infection). Cell type and time point are not known.

V usage is TRBV4-2 and J usage is TRBJ1-6; D possibly corresponds to TRBD1 (5 bases). Germline CDR1 is LGHNA and CDR2 is YNFKEQ. V gave up 3 bases and J gave up 14 bases, with 35 bases separating them. The CDR3 is 20 residues long. CDR3 in DNA: TGTGCCAGCAGCCAGAGGGTACTCTCCGCAGCGGACACCACGAATTGGGCCCTCCACTTT. Encoded protein: CASSQRVLSAADTTNWALHF.

V gene TRBV5-3 combines with J gene TRBJ1-5, with 8 bases matching TRBD1. TRBV5-3 has ORF status, its function being uncertain. V dropped 2 bases and J dropped 7; count of bases not matched to a gene: 8. The CDR3 runs 15 residues. CDR3 DNA: TGTGCCAGAAGCTTAGTCAGGGGGCCCGGACAGCCCCAGCATTTT. Its translation: CARSLVRGPGQPQHF.

In this sample, this clonotype turned up a few times. This chain uses TRBV6-2 or TRBV6-3 with TRBJ2-7; TRBD2 aligns across 14 bases. From germline, CDR1 is MNHEY and CDR2 SVGEGT. The V and J ends lost 2 bases and 5 bases, in that order; junction bases with no gene match: 2. This CDR3 region has 15 residues. The CDR3 here is CASSYPGLAGDEQYF. In DNA form, the CDR3 reads TGTGCCAGCAGTTACCCGGGACTAGCGGGAGACGAGCAGTACTTC.

This clonotype was observed a few times. This rearrangement joins TRBV7-9 to TRBJ2-1, with TRBD2 as a possible D gene (5 bases). Trimming removed 0 bases at V and 2 bases at J, with 5 bases between. This CDR3 spans 14 amino acids. Germline CDR1 is SEHNR and CDR2 is FQNEAQ (reference sequence). The CDR3 region has the DNA TGTGCCAGCAGCTTAGCTAGCGCCTACAATGAGCAGTTCTTC. Protein: CASSLASAYNEQFF.

V gene TRBV29-1 combines with J gene TRBJ2-1; D might be TRBD2 (5 bases). CDR1 and CDR2 (germline): SQVTM, ANQGSEA. The length of the CDR3 is 14 residues. V was shortened by 5 bases and J by 7 bases, with 18 bases between the two germline ends. DNA of the CDR3: TGCAGCGTTTCCACTAGTGGTCCCTTTAATGAGCAGTTCTTC. Translating gives CSVSTSGPFNEQFF.

This chain uses TRBV11-2 with TRBJ1-2; the D gene is possibly TRBD1 (6 bases). In germline, CDR1 is SGHAT, CDR2 FQNNGV. This CDR3 contains 15 residues. Between the trimmed V and J ends, which lost 4 bases and 4 bases, there was a span of 16 bases. The CDR3 reads CASSSPGGAVYGYTF. CDR3 nucleotides: TGTGCCAGCAGCTCGCCGGGGGGCGCGGTCTATGGCTACACCTTC.

The sample holds many counts of this clonotype. The rearrangement links TRBV5-1 to TRBJ2-2; D is perhaps TRBD1 or TRBD2 (5 bases each). The CDR3 is 16 amino acids. The germline gives CDR1 SGHRS, CDR2 YFSETQ. V shed 4 bases and J shed 6 bases, with 19 bases lying between them. Here the CDR3 reads CASSTGSRDGAGELFF. DNA of the CDR3: TGCGCCAGCAGCACGGGGTCCAGGGACGGCGCCGGGGAGCTGTTTTTT.

The sample holds a few counts of this clonotype. This chain joins TRBV14 and TRBJ2-7; a possible D gene is TRBD2 (6 bases). The CDR3 totals 12 residues. Germline CDR1 and CDR2: SGHDN and FVKESK. V was shortened by 4 bases and J by 7 bases, with 11 bases between the two germline ends. CDR3: CASSLMTREQYF. CDR3 nucleotides: TGTGCCAGCAGCCTTATGACTAGAGAGCAGTACTTC.

This clonotype was found a few times. This rearrangement joins TRBV5-1 to TRBJ2-1, with 10 bases lining up with TRBD1. The V gene end was trimmed by 6 bases and the J gene end by 2 bases; junction bases not matched to a gene: 14. CDR3 length equals 18 residues. Germline CDR1 reads SGHRS; CDR2 reads YFSETQ. The CDR3 spells CASMLGQGSRRAYNEQFF. The CDR3 DNA follows: TGCGCCAGCATGTTGGGACAGGGGAGTAGAAGGGCCTACAATGAGCAGTTCTTC. Using reference TRBV5-1 and TRBJ2-1 for the parts outside the CDR3, the full variable domain is KAGVTQTPRYLIKTRGQQVTLSCSPISGHRSVSWYQQTPGQGLQFLFEYFSETQRNKGNFPGRFSGRQFSNSRSEMNVSTLELGDSALYLCASMLGQGSRRAYNEQFFGPGTRLTVL.

This clonotype was found a few times. This sequence joins TRBV6-6 and TRBJ1-1, with 9 bases that match TRBD1. The CDR3 is 11 amino acids. Germline V CDR1 and CDR2: MNHNY, SVGAGI (reference sequence). V was pared by 4 bases and J by 11 bases, with 2 bases of the junction left unmatched. The CDR3, as DNA: TGTGCCAGCAGTTGGGGGACAGGGGCTTTCTTT. It is translated as CASSWGTGAFF.

This clonotype was seen a handful of times. The chain has TRBV7-2 and TRBJ2-7; the match to TRBD2 covers 16 bases. This CDR3 has 17 residues. The junction had 7 bases not matched to a gene; V was cut back by 5 bases and J by 3 bases. Per the germline V gene, CDR1 is SGHTA and CDR2 is FQGNSA. This chain's CDR3 is CASSTGTSGGAFYEQYF. The CDR3 DNA reads as TGTGCCAGCAGCACGGGGACTAGCGGGGGGGCGTTCTACGAGCAGTACTTC.

This clonotype was detected a few times. V usage is TRBV5-1 and J usage is TRBJ2-3, with TRBD2 as a possible D gene (5 bases). This CDR3 contains 13 residues. The V gene's germline CDR1 is SGHRS and CDR2 YFSETQ. V was cut by 1 base and J by 8 bases, with 11 bases left in between. The CDR3 nucleotides read TGCGCCAGCAGCTTGAACGGGATAGGTACGCAGTATTTT. Its protein product is CASSLNGIGTQYF.

V usage is TRBV29-1 and J usage is TRBJ2-7; maybe TRBD2 (5 bases). The germline gives CDR1 SQVTM, CDR2 ANQGSEA. Trimming left V 4 bases short and J 0 bases short, with 13 bases between. The CDR3 runs to 14 residues. The CDR3 loop reads CSVVPAASSYEQYF. CDR3 coding DNA: TGCAGCGTTGTGCCAGCGGCTAGCTCCTACGAGCAGTACTTC.

V and J are TRBV24-1 and TRBJ1-2; 7 positions match TRBD1. After removal of 4 bases from V and 7 bases from J, the junction contained 11 bases not matched to a gene. The length of the CDR3 is 15 residues. Germline V CDR1 and CDR2: KGHDR, SFDVKD. CDR3 region: CATSETRQGEAGYTF. CDR3 nucleotide sequence: TGTGCCACCAGTGAAACCAGACAGGGAGAAGCTGGCTACACCTTC.

This chain connects TRBV9 to TRBJ2-5; 8 positions agree with TRBD2. The CDR3 is made up of 15 amino acids. Trimming cost V 2 bases and J 5 bases; bases outside gene matches: 8. Germline V lookup: CDR1 SGDLS, CDR2 YYNGEE. CDR3 sequence reads: CASSVAGLAVETQYF. The DNA for the CDR3 is TGTGCCAGCAGCGTGGCTGGACTAGCTGTGGAGACCCAGTACTTC.

This chain uses TRBV11-2 with TRBJ2-7; D is undetermined. Per germline, CDR1 SGHAT and CDR2 FQNNGV. Trimming shortened V by 5 bases and J by 3 bases, and 14 bases separated the two germline ends. This CDR3 comprises 14 residues. The DNA for the CDR3 is TGTGCCAGCAGCACCTGGATGAACCTCTACGAGCAGTACTTC. It specifies CASSTWMNLYEQYF.

This clonotype was counted between two and nine times. The V gene is TRBV7-2, the J gene TRBJ2-7; D might be TRBD1 or TRBD2, each matching 5 bases. Germline V gene lookup returns CDR1 SGHTA and CDR2 FQGNSA. The CDR3 has 15 amino acids. V gave up 1 base and J gave up 0 bases, with 10 bases separating them. The CDR3 region has the DNA TGTGCCAGCAGCTTAGAAACGGGACCCTCCTACGAGCAGTACTTC. Translated: CASSLETGPSYEQYF.

In its sample, this clonotype was seen a few times. V gene TRBV12-3 or TRBV12-4 combines with J gene TRBJ2-7, with 12 bases fitting TRBD1. Trimming took 5 bases from V and 2 from J; bases not matched to a gene: 4. The CDR3 has 15 residues. The DNA for the CDR3 is TGTGCCAGCAGTCGGGGACAGGGGGCAACCTACGAGCAGTACTTC. Translation gives CASSRGQGATYEQYF.

The chain uses TRBV5-1 and TRBJ2-3; 11 nucleotides align to TRBD2. Germline CDR1 and CDR2: SGHRS and YFSETQ. The CDR3 runs 17 residues. V gave up 0 bases and J gave up 6 bases; unmatched junction bases: 9. The CDR3 spells CASSLAGSGGAKDTQYF. The DNA of the CDR3 is TGCGCCAGCAGCTTGGCCGGTAGCGGGGGGGCGAAGGATACGCAGTATTTT. The full variable domain, in which reference TRBV5-1 and TRBJ2-3 provide the parts outside the CDR3, is KAGVTQTPRYLIKTRGQQVTLSCSPISGHRSVSWYQQTPGQGLQFLFEYFSETQRNKGNFPGRFSGRQFSNSRSEMNVSTLELGDSALYLCASSLAGSGGAKDTQYFGPGTRLTVL.

This clonotype was seen only a few times. The chain joins TRBV11-2 to TRBJ2-7; 9 bases agree with TRBD1. From germline, CDR1 is SGHAT and CDR2 FQNNGV. The CDR3 spans 14 residues. J gave up 9 bases and V 5 bases, and 11 bases lay outside the gene matches. The CDR3, as DNA: TGTGCCAGCAGCGCGGGACAGGGCCGAAAGGGGCAGTACTTC. It yields the protein CASSAGQGRKGQYF.

This clonotype was found a few times. J is TRBJ1-5 and V is TRBV20-1, with 7 positions matching TRBD1. The germline gives CDR1 DFQATT, CDR2 SNEGSKA (reference sequence). After removal of 4 bases from V and 5 bases from J, the junction contained 8 bases not matched to a gene. The CDR3 is 14 residues long. CDR3 residues: CSATQGNGDQPQHF. The CDR3 nucleotides read TGCAGTGCTACACAGGGGAACGGGGATCAGCCCCAGCATTTT.

This clonotype occurred a few times. The chain recombines TRBV11-3 with TRBJ2-3; 12 nucleotides agree with TRBD2. With V trimmed by 1 base and J by 2 bases, 13 bases remained unmatched. From germline, CDR1 is SGHNT and CDR2 YENEEA. The CDR3 is 20 amino acids. The CDR3: CASSLGVRLAGVSTTDTQYF. In nucleotides, the CDR3 is TGTGCCAGCAGCTTAGGTGTCCGACTAGCGGGAGTCAGCACCACAGATACGCAGTATTTT. Together with reference TRBV11-3 and TRBJ2-3, the CDR3 gives the full variable domain: EAGVVQSPRYKIIEKKQPVAFWCNPISGHNTLYWYLQNLGQGPELLIRYENEEAVDDSQLPKDRFSAERLKGVDSTLKIQPAELGDSAVYLCASSLGVRLAGVSTTDTQYFGPGTRLTVL.

This clonotype was counted between two and nine times. This sequence joins TRBV7-9 and TRBJ1-2; 7 bases line up with TRBD1. Per the germline V gene, CDR1 is SEHNR and CDR2 is FQNEAQ (reference sequence). The CDR3 extends over 13 amino acids. Trimming removed 6 bases from V and 6 bases from J; junction bases left unmatched: 7. CDR3 in amino acids: CASREGQMDGYTF. CDR3 DNA sequence: TGTGCCAGCAGGGAGGGACAGATGGATGGCTACACCTTC. Based on the CDR3 plus reference TRBV7-9 and TRBJ1-2, the full variable domain is DTGVSQNPRHKITKRGQNVTFRCDPISEHNRLYWYRQTLGQGPEFLTYFQNEAQLEKSRLLSDRFSAERPKGSFSTLEIQRTEQGDSAMYLCASREGQMDGYTFGSGTRLTVV.

The rearrangement links TRBV5-1 to TRBJ2-5; D tentatively fits TRBD1 or TRBD2 (5 bases each). This CDR3 is built from 15 residues. V lost 4 bases, J lost 5 bases, and 18 bases lay in between. The germline V gene encodes CDR1 SGHRS and CDR2 YFSETQ. The DNA for the CDR3 is TGCGCCAGCAGCCTAAGGGACCCCCGAGGGGAGACCCAGTACTTC. Amino acids: CASSLRDPRGETQYF.

This chain links TRBV7-2 with TRBJ2-4, with D perhaps being TRBD1 or TRBD2 (5 bases each). Germline V gives CDR1 SGHTA, CDR2 FQGNSA. With 5 bases removed from V and 0 bases from J, the gap between germline ends came to 14 bases. This CDR3 contains 16 residues. The CDR3 sequence is CASSEYGTGAKNIQYF. Written as DNA, the CDR3 is TGTGCCAGCAGCGAATACGGGACGGGAGCCAAAAACATTCAGTACTTC.

The chain is built from TRBV12-3 or TRBV12-4 and TRBJ2-1; a weak D match, TRBD2 (6 bases). V was clipped by 5 bases and J by 2 bases, with 10 bases between them. The CDR3 consists of 14 residues. CDR3 amino acids: CASSHGTPYNEQFF. CDR3 in DNA: TGTGCCAGCAGTCACGGGACTCCCTACAATGAGCAGTTCTTC.

The chain combines TRBV29-1 with TRBJ1-2; D not certain. CDR1 and CDR2 (germline): SQVTM, ANQGSEA. This CDR3 region has 11 residues. The V end was cut by 4 bases, the J end by 3 bases, with 6 bases between. The CDR3: CSVGEDYGYTF. The DNA of the CDR3 is TGCAGCGTTGGGGAAGACTATGGCTACACCTTC.

The genes are TRBV18 and TRBJ2-1, with 14 bases lining up with TRBD2. CDR1 and CDR2 (germline): KGHSH, LQKENI. After removal of 6 bases from V and 9 bases from J, the junction contained 7 bases not matched to a gene. The length of the CDR3 is 15 residues. In nucleotides, the CDR3 is TGTGCCAGCTCCCTCGGGACTAGCGGGAGTTCTGAGCAGTTCTTC. It yields the protein CASSLGTSGSSEQFF.

This chain joins TRBV7-7 and TRBJ2-5; 14 bases fit TRBD2. With 1 base clipped from V and 0 bases from J, the junction kept 1 base outside the gene matches. The V gene's germline CDR1 is SSHAT and CDR2 FNYEAQ (reference sequence). The CDR3 contains 17 residues. In nucleotides, the CDR3 is TGTGCCAGCAGCTTAGGGGGACTAGCGGGGGACCAAGAGACCCAGTACTTC. Its translation is CASSLGGLAGDQETQYF.